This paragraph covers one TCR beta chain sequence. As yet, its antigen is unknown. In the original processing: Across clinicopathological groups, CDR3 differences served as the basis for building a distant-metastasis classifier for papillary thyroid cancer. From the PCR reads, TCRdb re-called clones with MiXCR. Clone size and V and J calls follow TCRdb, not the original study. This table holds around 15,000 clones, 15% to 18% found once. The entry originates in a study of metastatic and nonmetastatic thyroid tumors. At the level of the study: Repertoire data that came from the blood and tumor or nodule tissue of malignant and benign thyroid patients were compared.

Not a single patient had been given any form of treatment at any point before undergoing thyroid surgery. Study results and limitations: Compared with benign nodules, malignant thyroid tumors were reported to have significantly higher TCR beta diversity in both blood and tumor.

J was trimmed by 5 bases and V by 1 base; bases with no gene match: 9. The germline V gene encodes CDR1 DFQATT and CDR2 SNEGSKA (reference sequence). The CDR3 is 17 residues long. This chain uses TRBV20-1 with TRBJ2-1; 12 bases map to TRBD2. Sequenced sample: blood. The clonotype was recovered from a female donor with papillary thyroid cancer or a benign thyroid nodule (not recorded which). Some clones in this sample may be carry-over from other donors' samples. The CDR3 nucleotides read TGCAGTGCTAGAGGGGGACTAGCGGGCCCCGGGAACAATGAGCAGTTCTTC. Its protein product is CSARGGLAGPGNNEQFF.